This TCR beta chain was captured in a study of monozygotic twins with inflammatory bowel disease. One entry per CDR3 protein, without DNA, is what TCRdb gives after re-calling the 5' RACE reads. The listing records just over 300,000 distinct CDR3 sequences. The germline gives CDR1 GTSNPN, CDR2 SVGIG (reference sequence). The CDR3 loop spans 12 amino acids. V and J are TRBV30 and TRBJ2-5; the TCRdb D gene call, TRBD1, has no DNA to confirm it. What was sequenced was blood. This sequence was found in a human donor with ulcerative colitis or Crohn's disease, or a healthy co-twin of an affected twin (not recorded which). This CDR3 is CAWSPAQETQYF.